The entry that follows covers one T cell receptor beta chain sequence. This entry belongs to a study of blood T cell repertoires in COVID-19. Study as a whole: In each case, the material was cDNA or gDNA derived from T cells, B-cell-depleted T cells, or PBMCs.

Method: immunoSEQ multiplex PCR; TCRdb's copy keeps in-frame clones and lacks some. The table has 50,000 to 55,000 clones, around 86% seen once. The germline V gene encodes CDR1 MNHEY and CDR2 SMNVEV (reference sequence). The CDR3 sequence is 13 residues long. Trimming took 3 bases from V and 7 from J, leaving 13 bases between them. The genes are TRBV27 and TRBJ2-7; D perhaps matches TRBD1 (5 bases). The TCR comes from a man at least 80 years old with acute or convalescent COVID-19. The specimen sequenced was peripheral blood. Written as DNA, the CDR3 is TGTGCCAGCAGTTTGTTTCAGGGAAGAGAGCAGTACTTC. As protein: CASSLFQGREQYF.